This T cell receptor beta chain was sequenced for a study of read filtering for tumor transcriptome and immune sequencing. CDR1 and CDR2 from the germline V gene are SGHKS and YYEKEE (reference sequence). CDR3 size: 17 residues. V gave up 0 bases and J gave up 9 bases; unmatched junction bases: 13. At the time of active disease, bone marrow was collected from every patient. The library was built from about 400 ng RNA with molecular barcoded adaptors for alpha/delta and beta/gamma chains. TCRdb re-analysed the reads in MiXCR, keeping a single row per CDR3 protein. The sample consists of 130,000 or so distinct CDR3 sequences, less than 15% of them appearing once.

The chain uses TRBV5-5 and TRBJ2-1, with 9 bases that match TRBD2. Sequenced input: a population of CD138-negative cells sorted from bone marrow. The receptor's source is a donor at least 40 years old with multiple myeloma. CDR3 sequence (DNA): TGTGCCAGCAGCTTGGGTTTAGCGGGAGTCTTTGGGGGTGAGCAGTTCTTC. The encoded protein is CASSLGLAGVFGGEQFF.